This TCR beta chain was identified in a study of graft-versus-host responses after intestinal transplantation. Study as a whole: Multivisceral, liver-intestinal, or isolated intestinal grafts went to recipients. All recipients got anti-thymocyte globulin induction, then tacrolimus and steroids for 3 to 4 years.

Only in-frame clones appear in the TCRdb table, and some are missing; sequencing was by immunoSEQ multiplex PCR. Counted here are tens of thousands of clones, around 90% occurring once; the ten biggest clones make up 1.3%. Findings and limits, study-wide: Marrow from the recipient contained GvH clones, some of which had appeared first in ileum or blood. Subjects displaying graft-donor T cell macrochimerism possessed elevated graft-versus-host to host-versus-graft clonal ratios inside allografts.

On this clone itself: What it recognizes is unknown.

Germline V gene data show CDR1 as SGHAT and CDR2 as FQDESV (reference sequence). CDR3 length equals 12 residues. The junction had 3 bases not matched to a gene; V was cut back by 6 bases and J by 5 bases. The chain is built from TRBV11-1 and TRBJ2-5, with 7 bases matching TRBD2. Source: unstimulated CD8+ T cells sorted from spleen or lymph node cells, taken before intestinal transplant. This TCR was recovered from a human donor who received an intestinal transplant. The CDR3 reads CASSGRAETQYF. Here the CDR3 DNA reads TGTGCCAGCAGTGGGAGGGCGGAGACCCAGTACTTC.